The 6 T cell receptor delta chains reported below all come from one sample, sequenced in a study of human gamma delta and Vdelta1 T cells. TCRdb reapplied CATT to the PCR reads. Of some 700 delta-chain clones listed, 28% were seen once; the top ten hold around 90%. The material sequenced was Vdelta1 gamma-delta T cells from blood. All receptors derive from a human donor in good health.

This clone is judged medium-sized (0.01 to 0.1%). The same CDR3 is also encoded by other DNA sequences in this sample. The chain uses TRDV1 and TRDJ1; 11 bases are a match to TRDD3. Germline lookup yields CDR1 TSWWSYY and CDR2 QGS. The CDR3 spans 18 residues. J was trimmed by 3 bases and V by 1 base; bases with no gene match: 10. The CDR3 sequence is CALGERPTWGIRADKLIF. DNA of the CDR3: TGTGCTCTTGGGGAACGACCGACTTGGGGGATACGGGCCGATAAACTCATCTTT.

V usage is TRDV2 and J usage is TRDJ1, with D possibly TRDD3 on 5 matching bases. Germline values: CDR1 GEAIGNYY, CDR2 EKD. The CDR3 contains 22 residues. Trimming cost V 9 bases and J 0 bases, with 40 bases left between them. The CDR3 DNA is TGTGCCACCGTAGGCTCAAGCGGGCGGGATGTAGGACGAAAAAAAAACACCGATAAACTCATCTTT. The encoded protein is CATVGSSGRDVGRKKNTDKLIF.

To note about this clone: Only one base separates this from a far larger clonotype, so it likely reflects a read error. The chain is built from TRDV1 and TRDJ1; 9 positions match TRDD3. Germline V gene lookup returns CDR1 TSWWSYY and CDR2 QGS. V shed 1 base, J shed 3 bases, and the junction held 39 bases outside the gene matches. CDR3 size: 27 residues. The CDR3 spells CALGEPPFRERPSLDGGYCLGSDKLIF. DNA of the CDR3: TGTGCTCTTGGGGAACCTCCATTCAGGGAGCGGCCTTCCTTGGATGGGGGATATTGCCTGGGATCCGATAAACTCATCTTT.

In regard to this clone: This sample also contains other DNA sequences that code for the same CDR3. The V gene is TRDV1, the J gene TRDJ1; the match to TRDD3 covers 13 bases. Looked up from germline, CDR1 is TSWWSYY and CDR2 is QGS. This CDR3 contains 20 residues. The junction had 17 bases not matched to a gene; V was cut back by 0 bases and J by 7 bases. The CDR3 spells CALGELVSPAYWGIRVKLIF. CDR3 coding DNA: TGTGCTCTTGGGGAACTCGTTTCGCCCGCGTACTGGGGGATACGTGTTAAACTCATCTTT.

In the case of this clone: This likely reflects a read error, since a far larger clone is one base away. Other DNA variants within this sample encode the same CDR3. The rearrangement uses TRDV1 and TRDJ1, with TRDD3 matching over 7 bases. The germline V gene has CDR1 TSWWSYY and CDR2 QGS. V was pared by 5 bases and J by 0 bases, with 21 bases of the junction left unmatched. The CDR3 is 20 residues long. The CDR3 region is CALGPPRILWGYMYTDKLIF. In DNA form, the CDR3 reads TGTGCTCTTGGGCCCCCACGGATACTCTGGGGGTATATGTACACCGATAAACTCATCTTT.

A remark on this clone: One junction end disagrees with the germline gene, perhaps due to a read error. The V gene is TRDV1, the J gene TRDJ1, with TRDD2 matching over 8 bases. The CDR3 loop spans 21 amino acids. Germline V gene lookup returns CDR1 TSWWSYY and CDR2 QGS. CDR3 residues: CALGEPLNRLPRVREARKPIF. In DNA, the CDR3 is TGTGCTCTTGGGGAACCTCTCAATCGCCTTCCTAGGGTACGTGAGGCCCGTAAACCCATCTTT.